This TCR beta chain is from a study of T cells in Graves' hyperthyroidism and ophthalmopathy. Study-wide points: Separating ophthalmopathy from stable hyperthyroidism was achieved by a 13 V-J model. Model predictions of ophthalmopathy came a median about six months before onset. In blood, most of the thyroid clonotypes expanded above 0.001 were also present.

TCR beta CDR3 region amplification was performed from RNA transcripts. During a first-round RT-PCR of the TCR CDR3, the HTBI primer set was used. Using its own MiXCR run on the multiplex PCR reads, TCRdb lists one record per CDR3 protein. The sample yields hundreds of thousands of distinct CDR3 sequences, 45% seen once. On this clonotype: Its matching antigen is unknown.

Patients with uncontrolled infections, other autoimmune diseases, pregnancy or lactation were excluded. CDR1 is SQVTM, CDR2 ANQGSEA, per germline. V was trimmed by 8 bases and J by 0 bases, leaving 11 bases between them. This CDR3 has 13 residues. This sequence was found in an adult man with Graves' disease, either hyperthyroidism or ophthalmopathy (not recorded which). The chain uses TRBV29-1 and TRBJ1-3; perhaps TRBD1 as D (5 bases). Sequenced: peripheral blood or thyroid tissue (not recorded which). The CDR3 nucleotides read TGCAGCTCTAAGACAGCCTCTGGAAACACCATATATTTT. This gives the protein CSSKTASGNTIYF.